The present T cell receptor beta chain was sequenced within a study of T cell responses to AZD1222 COVID-19 vaccine. The CDR3 is 13 amino acids. Germline V gene data show CDR1 as GTSNPN and CDR2 as SVGIG (reference sequence). J was trimmed by 2 bases and V by 5 bases; bases with no gene match: 3. Comment on this clone: Antigen: not known.

Study-wide results and caveats: Repertoire collection took place solely once the T cell response had peaked.

Clones were read by immunoSEQ multiplex PCR, and TCRdb kept only the in-frame ones, dropping some. The profile covers roughly 180,000 clones, with 90% appearing a single time and around 3% taken by the ten largest. Here the sequenced sample was peripheral blood, taken on day 0 of AZD1222 vaccination. This chain joins TRBV30 and TRBJ1-5; 7 nucleotides line up with TRBD1. This clonotype originated in an adult in good health. This CDR3 is CAWADRGNQPQHF. CDR3 sequence (DNA): TGTGCCTGGGCCGACAGGGGCAATCAGCCCCAGCATTTT.